The 23 T cell receptor beta chains reported below all come from one sample, sequenced in a study of blood T cell repertoires in COVID-19. Clones were sequenced by immunoSEQ multiplex PCR, and TCRdb holds only the in-frame ones, with some missing. The sample contains under 300,000 clones, around 81% of which appear only once. The sequenced sample was peripheral blood. The receptors stem from a woman between 55 and 75 years old with active or convalescent COVID-19.

The chain links TRBV20-1 to TRBJ1-5, with 9 bases aligning to TRBD1. The CDR3 loop spans 14 amino acids. Germline V gene lookup returns CDR1 DFQATT and CDR2 SNEGSKA (reference sequence). Losses at the gene ends were 3 bases for V and 4 bases for J; bases not matched to a gene: 4. CDR3 in amino acids: CSASPGTGNQPQHF. The CDR3 nucleotides are TGCAGTGCTAGTCCCGGGACAGGGAATCAGCCCCAGCATTTT.

The chain is built from TRBV11-2 and TRBJ1-3; D is uncertain. Germline CDR1 SGHAT, CDR2 FQNNGV. The CDR3 consists of 16 residues. Trimming removed 2 bases from V and 4 bases from J, with 15 bases in between. CDR3 loop: CASSLSPGTTGNTIYF. CDR3 DNA: TGTGCCAGCAGCTTATCGCCGGGAACAACCGGAAACACCATATATTTT.

The gene calls are TRBV30 and TRBJ2-2; D is unclear. This CDR3 has 16 amino acids. V lost 3 bases and J 0 bases, leaving 14 bases between the germline ends. CDR1 and CDR2 from the germline V gene are GTSNPN and SVGIG (reference sequence). DNA for the CDR3: TGTGCCTGGAGCCCCGGGTTTTCATCGAACACCGGGGAGCTGTTTTTT. Its protein is CAWSPGFSSNTGELFF.

This rearrangement joins TRBV7-6 to TRBJ2-5, with a weak D call TRBD2 (5 bases). From germline, CDR1 is SGHVS and CDR2 FNYEAQ. The CDR3 length is 16 residues. V lost 5 bases to trimming and J lost 2 bases, with 18 bases between them. In nucleotides, the CDR3 is TGTGCCAGCAGCAACCAACCTTCGGGGAATCAAGAGACCCAGTACTTC. Amino acid sequence: CASSNQPSGNQETQYF.

The chain employs TRBV4-3 and TRBJ1-2; no clear D. V shed 0 bases and J shed 4 bases, with 9 bases lying between them. Germline V gene sequence: CDR1 LGHNA, CDR2 YSLEER. This CDR3 spans 14 amino acids. Written as DNA, the CDR3 is TGCGCCAGCAGCCAAGATCTGAGCGTCTATGGCTACACCTTC. It codes for CASSQDLSVYGYTF.

The chain links TRBV6-6 to TRBJ1-5; weak D call: TRBD1 (5 bases). The CDR3 spans 14 residues. Germline-derived CDR1 and CDR2 are MNHNY and SVGAGI (reference sequence). V was clipped by 2 bases and J by 6 bases, with 11 bases between them. DNA for the CDR3: TGTGCCAGCAGTTACGTGCAGGGCAGTCAGCCCCAGCATTTT. Amino acids: CASSYVQGSQPQHF.

J is TRBJ2-3 and V is TRBV27, with 12 positions matching TRBD2. This CDR3 region has 16 residues. The germline V gene has CDR1 MNHEY and CDR2 SMNVEV (reference sequence). The trim removed 4 bases at V and 0 bases at J, leaving 2 bases unmatched. Written as DNA, the CDR3 is TGTGCCAGCAGTTACGGGACTAGCGGGAGCACAGATACGCAGTATTTT. Its translation: CASSYGTSGSTDTQYF.

This rearrangement joins TRBV5-1 to TRBJ1-1; the D is unclear. CDR3 length equals 14 residues. Germline CDR1 is SGHRS and CDR2 is YFSETQ. With 1 base removed from V and 1 base from J, the gap between germline ends came to 8 bases. The CDR3 nucleotides read TGCGCCAGCAGCTTGAAAGGCGGGAACACTGAAGCTTTCTTT. Protein product: CASSLKGGNTEAFF.

The rearrangement links TRBV27 to TRBJ2-3; no clear D gene. The V gene lost 2 bases and the J gene lost 7 bases, with 13 bases spanning the gap. Germline V gene lookup returns CDR1 MNHEY and CDR2 SMNVEV (reference sequence). The CDR3 totals 14 residues. CDR3 coding DNA: TGTGCCAGCAGTTTAGAGGAAGGCTCGTATACGCAGTATTTT. It specifies CASSLEEGSYTQYF.

The chain is built from TRBV5-6 and TRBJ2-2; D unclear. CDR1 is SGHDT, CDR2 YYEEEE, per germline. Trimming took 0 bases from V and 5 from J, leaving 5 bases between them. This CDR3 is 13 amino acids long. The CDR3 is CASSLAGTGELFF. The CDR3 DNA reads as TGTGCCAGCAGCTTGGCCGGGACCGGGGAGCTGTTTTTT.

The DNA for the CDR3 is TGTGCCAGCAGCTGGAGGGGACTAGCGGGGGCCCAAGAGACCCAGTACTTC. It yields the protein CASSWRGLAGAQETQYF. The rearrangement links TRBV5-8 to TRBJ2-5, with 14 positions matching TRBD2. The V gene end was trimmed by 3 bases and the J gene end by 1 base; junction bases not matched to a gene: 5. The CDR3 length is 17 residues. Germline CDR1 and CDR2: SGHTS and YDEGEE. The entire variable domain, with the rest obtained from reference TRBV5-8 and TRBJ2-5, is as follows: EAGVTQSPTHLIKTRGQQATLRCSPISGHTSVYWYQQALGLGLQFLLWYDEGEERNRGNFPPRFSGRQFPNYSSELNVNALELEDSALYLCASSWRGLAGAQETQYFGPGTRLLVL.

V and J are TRBV25-1 and TRBJ2-3; tentative D call: TRBD2 (5 bases). There are 13 residues in the CDR3. From germline, CDR1 is MGHDK and CDR2 SYGVNS. The V end lost 6 bases, the J end lost 1 base, and 8 bases lay between the germline ends. CDR3 amino acids: CASRARGTDTQYF. In DNA form, the CDR3 reads TGTGCCAGCAGGGCGCGGGGCACAGATACGCAGTATTTT.

The rearrangement links TRBV23-1 to TRBJ2-1; TRBD2 is a possible D gene (5 bases). TRBV23-1 is an ORF; its function is uncertain. CDR3 size: 15 residues. Trimming stripped 8 bases from V and 1 base from J, with 15 bases between. CDR3 region: CASPAGGSSYNEQFF. DNA of the CDR3: TGCGCCAGCCCTGCTGGAGGCTCTTCCTACAATGAGCAGTTCTTC.

The chain carries TRBV7-3 and TRBJ1-2, with TRBD1 as a possible D gene (5 bases). The length of the CDR3 is 13 residues. Germline-derived CDR1 and CDR2 are SGHTA and FQGTGA. Trimming cost V 5 bases and J 4 bases, with 11 bases left between them. CDR3 nucleotide sequence: TGTGCCAGCAGCGTCGGCGGGGGCTATGGCTACACCTTC. Protein sequence: CASSVGGGYGYTF.

This chain links TRBV27 with TRBJ1-2; 7 bases align to TRBD1. CDR1 and CDR2 (germline): MNHEY, SMNVEV (reference sequence). CDR3 length: 12 amino acids. V was pared by 5 bases and J by 7 bases, with 4 bases of the junction left unmatched. The CDR3 DNA follows: TGTGCCAGCAGTCGGGACAGCGTTGGCTACACCTTC. This sequence encodes CASSRDSVGYTF.

This clone was seen only once. The chain combines TRBV19 with TRBJ2-7; D gene uncertain. The CDR3 has 14 residues. V was cut by 5 bases and J by 1 base, with 12 bases left in between. From germline, CDR1 is LNHDA and CDR2 SQIVND (reference sequence). In DNA, the CDR3 is TGTGCCAGTAGTCCGGTTATTAGTTCCTACGAGCAGTACTTC. Its translation: CASSPVISSYEQYF. The full variable domain, with the rest looked up from reference TRBV19 and TRBJ2-7, is DGGITQSPKYLFRKEGQNVTLSCEQNLNHDAMYWYRQDPGQGLRLIYYSQIVNDFQKGDIAEGYSVSREKKESFPLTVTSAQKNPTAFYLCASSPVISSYEQYFGPGTRLTVT.

This clone was observed a handful of times. The rearrangement uses TRBV5-1 and TRBJ1-1; 12 nucleotides match TRBD1. CDR1 SGHRS and CDR2 YFSETQ come from the germline V gene. The CDR3 is 17 amino acids. After removal of 3 bases from V and 1 base from J, the junction contained 7 bases not matched to a gene. CDR3 in DNA: TGCGCCAGCAGCTCCGGGACAGGGGGCGTTGGGAACACTGAAGCTTTCTTT. This encodes CASSSGTGGVGNTEAFF. The entire variable domain, with the rest obtained from reference TRBV5-1 and TRBJ1-1, is as follows: KAGVTQTPRYLIKTRGQQVTLSCSPISGHRSVSWYQQTPGQGLQFLFEYFSETQRNKGNFPGRFSGRQFSNSRSEMNVSTLELGDSALYLCASSSGTGGVGNTEAFFGQGTRLTVV.

Worth noting for this clone: This same CDR3 is encoded by further DNA sequences in the sample. The V call is TRBV28, the J call TRBJ1-2; D gene ambiguous. Trimming stripped 3 bases from V and 2 bases from J, with 7 bases between. The germline CDR1 and CDR2 sequences are MDHEN and SYDVKM. The CDR3 runs 13 residues. CDR3 region: CASSLTGNYGYTF. For the CDR3, the DNA is TGTGCCAGCAGTTTGACGGGAAACTATGGCTACACCTTC.

The V gene is TRBV30, the J gene TRBJ2-7; possibly TRBD1 for D (6 bases). This CDR3 has 16 amino acids. The germline V gene has CDR1 GTSNPN and CDR2 SVGIG (reference sequence). Trimming took 3 bases from V and 0 from J, leaving 18 bases between them. CDR3 sequence (DNA): TGTGCCTGGAGGGACAGTTTCCGAGGGAGCTCCTACGAGCAGTACTTC. It translates to CAWRDSFRGSSYEQYF.

This clone was detected once. This chain connects TRBV4-2 to TRBJ1-6; TRBD1 matches 7 bases. The trim removed 4 bases at V and 4 bases at J, leaving 7 bases unmatched. Looked up from germline, CDR1 is LGHNA and CDR2 is YNFKEQ. This CDR3 spans 16 amino acids. The CDR3 coding sequence is TGTGCCAGCAGCCCCCGGGACAGTAGTTATAATTCACCCCTCCACTTT. Protein: CASSPRDSSYNSPLHF.

As concerns this clone: The same CDR3 arises from other DNA sequences in this sample as well. The chain recombines TRBV19 with TRBJ1-6, with D maybe TRBD1 (6 bases). Per the germline V gene, CDR1 is LNHDA and CDR2 is SQIVND (reference sequence). This CDR3 is built from 13 residues. The V gene lost 5 bases and the J gene lost 7 bases, with 9 bases spanning the gap. The DNA of the CDR3 is TGTGCCAGTAGTGGGCAGGGGAATTCACCCCTCCACTTT. Its translation: CASSGQGNSPLHF.

This rearrangement joins TRBV9 to TRBJ2-1; 10 bases map to TRBD2. The CDR3 is 16 residues long. Looked up from germline, CDR1 is SGDLS and CDR2 is YYNGEE. The V gene end was trimmed by 0 bases and the J gene end by 4 bases; junction bases not matched to a gene: 4. As DNA, the CDR3 is TGTGCCAGCAGCGTAGTCAGCGGGGGGGCATACAATGAGCAGTTCTTC. Amino acids: CASSVVSGGAYNEQFF.

Comments on this clone: A clone one base away is much larger, so this may be a read error. The CDR3, as DNA: TGTGCCAGCAGCCAGGGACTAGCGGGGGGGCAGGCGCAGTATTTT. It yields the protein CASSQGLAGGQAQYF. The chain has TRBV7-9 and TRBJ2-3; 16 bases are a match to TRBD2. CDR3 length: 15 amino acids. J was trimmed by 10 bases and V by 5 bases; bases with no gene match: 6. Germline-derived CDR1 and CDR2 are SEHNR and FQNEAQ (reference sequence).